These 22 T cell receptor beta chains share one sample of origin, sequenced in a study of cytomegalovirus exposure and HLA in healthy donors. The PCR was carried out with 60 Vbeta primers and 13 Jbeta primers. Generated by immunoSEQ multiplex PCR, the TCRdb table keeps only in-frame clones and is missing some. There are about 140,000 clones in the sample; around 85% occur only once, and roughly 4.2% lies in the top ten. The sample was PBMCs. These receptor sequences come from a man aged 35 to 55 in good health and CMV-seropositive.

This rearrangement joins TRBV7-3 to TRBJ1-1; D is ambiguous. This CDR3 contains 13 residues. The germline CDR1 and CDR2 sequences are SGHTA and FQGTGA. The V and J ends lost 3 bases and 5 bases respectively, with 10 bases between them. CDR3 sequence (DNA): TGTGCCAGCAGCTTTGGCCCGGGGACTGAAGCTTTCTTT. It specifies CASSFGPGTEAFF.

This clone was picked up a small number of times. The chain employs TRBV6-6 and TRBJ2-7; tentative D call: TRBD2 (5 bases). CDR1 MNHNY and CDR2 SVGAGI come from the germline V gene (reference sequence). There are 14 residues in the CDR3. The V end lost 6 bases, the J end lost 1 base, and 13 bases lay between the germline ends. Here the CDR3 reads CASRRWENSYEQYF. The CDR3 bases are TGTGCCAGCAGACGCTGGGAGAATTCCTACGAGCAGTACTTC.

This chain links TRBV5-6 with TRBJ1-5; 8 nucleotides agree with TRBD1. Germline assignment: CDR1 SGHDT and CDR2 YYEEEE. With 5 bases clipped from V and 7 bases from J, the junction kept 5 bases outside the gene matches. This CDR3 region has 13 residues. CDR3 sequence: CASSQTGAQPQHF. CDR3 DNA: TGTGCCAGCAGTCAGACAGGGGCCCAGCCCCAGCATTTT.

The V gene is TRBV9, the J gene TRBJ2-1; no clear D. The CDR3 sequence is 12 residues long. The V end was cut by 4 bases, the J end by 8 bases, with 10 bases between. CDR1 and CDR2 (germline): SGDLS, YYNGEE. The CDR3 bases are TGTGCCAGCAGCTCCGCACTCGATGAGCAGTTCTTC. Translating gives CASSSALDEQFF. Full variable domain (missing parts from reference TRBV9 and TRBJ2-1): DSGVTQTPKHLITATGQRVTLRCSPRSGDLSVYWYQQSLDQGLQFLIQYYNGEERAKGNILERFSAQQFPDLHSELNLSSLELGDSALYFCASSSALDEQFFGPGTRLTVL.

The chain uses TRBV9 and TRBJ2-1; D gene ambiguous. This CDR3 is built from 13 residues. Trimming pared 0 bases from V and 8 bases from J, leaving 9 bases between. Germline V gives CDR1 SGDLS, CDR2 YYNGEE. In DNA, the CDR3 is TGTGCCAGCAGCGTAGCCCCTTTAGATGAGCAGTTCTTC. It specifies CASSVAPLDEQFF.

This clone was detected only a few times. The V and J genes are TRBV4-3 and TRBJ2-3, with no clear D. Germline V lookup: CDR1 LGHNA, CDR2 YSLEER. The CDR3 extends over 14 amino acids. With 0 bases removed from V and 5 bases from J, the gap between germline ends came to 9 bases. The CDR3 sequence is CASSQETYLDTQYF. CDR3 coding DNA: TGCGCCAGCAGCCAAGAAACATACCTAGATACGCAGTATTTT.

This clone was picked up one time. The chain recombines TRBV30 with TRBJ2-7; tentatively, D is TRBD2 (5 bases). Between the trimmed V and J ends, which lost 0 bases and 7 bases, there was a span of 13 bases. The CDR3 extends over 13 amino acids. Germline V lookup: CDR1 GTSNPN, CDR2 SVGIG (reference sequence). CDR3 residues: CAWSVSEGREQYF. CDR3 in DNA: TGTGCCTGGAGTGTTTCAGAGGGTCGTGAGCAGTACTTC.

V gene TRBV30 combines with J gene TRBJ1-6; D remains ambiguous. There are 11 residues in the CDR3. CDR1 GTSNPN and CDR2 SVGIG come from the germline V gene (reference sequence). V lost 0 bases and J lost 14, with 8 bases in between. The CDR3 sequence is CAWSVRGSLHF. The CDR3, as DNA: TGTGCCTGGAGTGTAAGAGGGTCCCTCCACTTT.

This chain joins TRBV6-1 and TRBJ2-3; 9 bases fit TRBD2. V trimming: 2 bases; J trimming: 7 bases; junction bases outside the gene matches: 7. The V gene's germline CDR1 is MNHNS and CDR2 SASEGT. This CDR3 region has 15 residues. CDR3 coding DNA: TGTGCCAGCAGTGAATATGCTAGCGGGATGAATACGCAGTATTTT. Residues: CASSEYASGMNTQYF.

The CDR3 DNA follows: TGTGCCAGCAGCGTCGGGGGGCTGGGACAGCCCCAGCATTTT. It translates to CASSVGGLGQPQHF. J is TRBJ1-5 and V is TRBV9; perhaps TRBD1 as D (6 bases). Trimming removed 2 bases at V and 7 bases at J, with 13 bases between. The length of the CDR3 is 14 residues. Germline V lookup: CDR1 SGDLS, CDR2 YYNGEE.

This rearrangement joins TRBV7-9 to TRBJ2-5; TRBD2 agrees at 9 bases. There are 14 residues in the CDR3. After removal of 5 bases from V and 5 bases from J, the junction contained 6 bases not matched to a gene. Looked up from germline, CDR1 is SEHNR and CDR2 is FQNEAQ (reference sequence). CDR3 sequence (DNA): TGTGCCAGCAGCCTCCTAGCGGGGTCGGAGACCCAGTACTTC. Its protein is CASSLLAGSETQYF.

The chain combines TRBV9 with TRBJ2-2; D unclear. Deletions cut 0 bases from V and 3 bases from J, with 6 bases between. This CDR3 region has 14 residues. Germline V gene sequence: CDR1 SGDLS, CDR2 YYNGEE. Here the CDR3 reads CASSVATDTGELFF. The CDR3, as DNA: TGTGCCAGCAGCGTAGCTACAGACACCGGGGAGCTGTTTTTT.

The chain is built from TRBV11-3 and TRBJ1-2; TRBD1 matches 10 bases. The germline CDR1 and CDR2 sequences are SGHNT and YENEEA. V trimming: 1 base; J trimming: 8 bases; junction bases outside the gene matches: 4. The length of the CDR3 is 14 residues. Here the CDR3 reads CASSLGGQGDGYTF. In DNA, the CDR3 is TGTGCCAGCAGCTTAGGTGGACAGGGGGACGGCTACACCTTC. Combining the CDR3 with reference TRBV11-3 and TRBJ1-2 gives the whole variable domain EAGVVQSPRYKIIEKKQPVAFWCNPISGHNTLYWYLQNLGQGPELLIRYENEEAVDDSQLPKDRFSAERLKGVDSTLKIQPAELGDSAVYLCASSLGGQGDGYTFGSGTRLTVV.

The chain links TRBV5-8 to TRBJ2-2, with TRBD1 matching 8 bases. The CDR3 has 15 residues. J was trimmed by 5 bases and V by 4 bases; bases with no gene match: 7. Germline CDR1 is SGHTS and CDR2 is YDEGEE. This chain's CDR3 is CASSTGQGFTGELFF. CDR3 bases: TGTGCCAGCAGCACCGGACAGGGTTTTACCGGGGAGCTGTTTTTT.

The chain is built from TRBV6-1 and TRBJ2-7; D gene uncertain. Trimming removed 1 base from V and 9 bases from J, with 7 bases in between. Germline V CDR1 and CDR2: MNHNS, SASEGT. This CDR3 has 11 amino acids. The CDR3 sequence is CASSEGQGQYF. The CDR3 region has the DNA TGTGCCAGCAGTGAAGGACAAGGGCAGTACTTC.

V gene TRBV6-1 combines with J gene TRBJ2-4; 7 nucleotides align to TRBD2. The V segment lost 3 bases and the J segment 7 bases; nucleotides outside the gene matches: 9. Germline values: CDR1 MNHNS, CDR2 SASEGT. The CDR3 is 15 residues long. The CDR3 bases are TGTGCCAGCAGTGACATAGGGCAGGGAGGGAACATTCAGTACTTC. It translates to CASSDIGQGGNIQYF.

This clone was seen a few times. V usage is TRBV7-2 and J usage is TRBJ2-7; D is unclear. Germline V lookup: CDR1 SGHTA, CDR2 FQGNSA. The CDR3 length is 13 residues. With 5 bases removed from V and 3 bases from J, the gap between germline ends came to 11 bases. The DNA for the CDR3 is TGTGCCAGCAGCCCGCCAGACAACTACGAGCAGTACTTC. Its protein product is CASSPPDNYEQYF.

Here the CDR3 reads CASSQMDRSSYNEQFF. In nucleotides, the CDR3 is TGTGCCAGCAGCCAAATGGACAGAAGCTCCTACAATGAGCAGTTCTTC. J is TRBJ2-1 and V is TRBV4-2; possibly TRBD1 for D (6 bases). Germline V CDR1 and CDR2: LGHNA, YNFKEQ. V was shortened by 2 bases and J by 0 bases, with 11 bases between the two germline ends. The length of the CDR3 is 16 residues.

The rearrangement joins TRBV5-6 to TRBJ2-5; D uncertain. Germline V gene lookup returns CDR1 SGHDT and CDR2 YYEEEE. The CDR3 covers 14 residues. With 2 bases removed from V and 11 bases from J, the gap between germline ends came to 19 bases. The CDR3 bases are TGTGCCAGCAGCTTTCCCGCTTCCGCGGTTGAGCAGTACTTC. It is translated as CASSFPASAVEQYF.

This chain links TRBV28 with TRBJ1-1; 7 nucleotides match TRBD1. CDR3 length equals 14 residues. V lost 0 bases, J lost 5 bases, and 3 bases stayed unmatched. CDR1 and CDR2 (germline): MDHEN, SYDVKM. CDR3 in DNA: TGTGCCAGCAGTTTATGGACAGGGAGGACTGAAGCTTTCTTT. This gives the protein CASSLWTGRTEAFF.

This clone was counted many times. The CDR3 reads CASSLTQLAAVYEQYF. DNA of the CDR3: TGTGCCAGCAGCCTCACCCAACTAGCGGCCGTCTACGAGCAGTACTTC. The chain carries TRBV7-8 and TRBJ2-7; 8 bases line up with TRBD2. The trim removed 5 bases at V and 3 bases at J, leaving 12 bases unmatched. The CDR3 contains 16 residues. Germline values: CDR1 SGHVS, CDR2 FQNEAQ.

The chain has TRBV4-3 and TRBJ1-2, with 8 bases fitting TRBD1. There are 16 residues in the CDR3. V lost 3 bases to trimming and J lost 6 bases; unmatched junction nucleotides: 12. Germline CDR1 and CDR2: LGHNA and YSLEER. The CDR3 loop reads CASSHGQGERSDGYTF. The CDR3 bases are TGCGCCAGCAGCCACGGACAGGGCGAAAGATCGGATGGCTACACCTTC.